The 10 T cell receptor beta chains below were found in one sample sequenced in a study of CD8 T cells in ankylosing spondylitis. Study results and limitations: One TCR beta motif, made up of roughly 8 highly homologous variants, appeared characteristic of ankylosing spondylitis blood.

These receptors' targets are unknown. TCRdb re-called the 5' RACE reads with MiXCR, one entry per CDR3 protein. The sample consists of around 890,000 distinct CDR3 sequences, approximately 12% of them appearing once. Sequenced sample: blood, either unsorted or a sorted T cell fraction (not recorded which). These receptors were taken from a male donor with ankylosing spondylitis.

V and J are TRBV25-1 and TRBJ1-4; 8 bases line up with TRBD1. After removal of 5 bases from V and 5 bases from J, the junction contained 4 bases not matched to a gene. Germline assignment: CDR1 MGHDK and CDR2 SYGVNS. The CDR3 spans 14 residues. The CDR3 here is CASSKQGGNEKLFF. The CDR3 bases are TGTGCCAGCAGTAAACAGGGGGGAAATGAAAAACTGTTTTTT.

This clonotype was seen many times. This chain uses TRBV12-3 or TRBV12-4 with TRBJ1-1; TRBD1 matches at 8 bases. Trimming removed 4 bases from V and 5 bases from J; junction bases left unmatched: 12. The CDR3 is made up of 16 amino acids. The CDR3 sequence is CASSSGQGFSRTEAFF. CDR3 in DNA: TGTGCCAGCAGTTCCGGACAGGGCTTTTCTAGAACTGAAGCTTTCTTT.

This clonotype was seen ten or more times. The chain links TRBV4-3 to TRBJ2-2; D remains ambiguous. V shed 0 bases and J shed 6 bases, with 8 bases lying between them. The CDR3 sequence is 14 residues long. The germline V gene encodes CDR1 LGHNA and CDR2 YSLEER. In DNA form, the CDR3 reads TGCGCCAGCAGCCAAGATGAAGAGGCCGGGGAGCTGTTTTTT. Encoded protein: CASSQDEEAGELFF.

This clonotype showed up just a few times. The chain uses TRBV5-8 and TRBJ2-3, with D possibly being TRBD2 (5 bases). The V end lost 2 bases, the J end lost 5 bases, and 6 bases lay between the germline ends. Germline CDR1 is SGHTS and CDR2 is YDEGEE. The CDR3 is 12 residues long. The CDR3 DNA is TGTGCCAGCAGCTTTGCGGGAGATACGCAGTATTTT. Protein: CASSFAGDTQYF.

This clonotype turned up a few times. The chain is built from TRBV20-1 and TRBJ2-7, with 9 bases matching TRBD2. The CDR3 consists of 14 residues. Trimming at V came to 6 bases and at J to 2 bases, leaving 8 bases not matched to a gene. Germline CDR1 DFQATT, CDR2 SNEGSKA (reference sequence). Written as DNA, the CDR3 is TGCAGTGCCCCTTGGGTAGCGGGAGCCTACGAGCAGTACTTC. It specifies CSAPWVAGAYEQYF.

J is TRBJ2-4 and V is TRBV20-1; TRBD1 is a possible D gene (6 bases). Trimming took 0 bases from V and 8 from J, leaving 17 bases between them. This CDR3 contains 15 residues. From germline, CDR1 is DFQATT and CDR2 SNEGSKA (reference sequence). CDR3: CSARDPWGHGDIQYF. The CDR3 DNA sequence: TGCAGTGCTAGAGATCCATGGGGACACGGGGACATTCAGTACTTC.

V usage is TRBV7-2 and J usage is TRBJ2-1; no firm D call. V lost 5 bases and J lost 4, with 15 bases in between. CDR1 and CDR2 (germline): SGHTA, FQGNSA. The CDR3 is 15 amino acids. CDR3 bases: TGTGCCAGCAGCCTTCTTGGCTTATTATACAATGAGCAGTTCTTC. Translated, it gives CASSLLGLLYNEQFF.

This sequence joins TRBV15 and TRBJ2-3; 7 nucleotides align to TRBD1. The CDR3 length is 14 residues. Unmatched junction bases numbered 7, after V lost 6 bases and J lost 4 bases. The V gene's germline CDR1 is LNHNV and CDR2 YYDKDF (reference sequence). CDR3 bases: TGTGCCACCAGACCCCGGACAGGATCAGATACGCAGTATTTT. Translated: CATRPRTGSDTQYF.

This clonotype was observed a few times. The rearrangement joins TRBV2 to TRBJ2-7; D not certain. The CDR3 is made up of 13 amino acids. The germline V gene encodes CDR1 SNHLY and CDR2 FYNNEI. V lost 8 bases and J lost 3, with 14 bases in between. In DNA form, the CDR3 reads TGTGCCAGCCAGCGAGGACCCTTCTACGAGCAGTACTTC. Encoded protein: CASQRGPFYEQYF.

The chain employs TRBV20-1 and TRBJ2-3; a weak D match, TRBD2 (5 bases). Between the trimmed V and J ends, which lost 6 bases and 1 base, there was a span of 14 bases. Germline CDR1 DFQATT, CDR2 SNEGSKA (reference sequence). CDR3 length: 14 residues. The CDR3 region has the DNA TGCAGTGCCATACGACTACCACGCACAGATACGCAGTATTTT. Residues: CSAIRLPRTDTQYF.